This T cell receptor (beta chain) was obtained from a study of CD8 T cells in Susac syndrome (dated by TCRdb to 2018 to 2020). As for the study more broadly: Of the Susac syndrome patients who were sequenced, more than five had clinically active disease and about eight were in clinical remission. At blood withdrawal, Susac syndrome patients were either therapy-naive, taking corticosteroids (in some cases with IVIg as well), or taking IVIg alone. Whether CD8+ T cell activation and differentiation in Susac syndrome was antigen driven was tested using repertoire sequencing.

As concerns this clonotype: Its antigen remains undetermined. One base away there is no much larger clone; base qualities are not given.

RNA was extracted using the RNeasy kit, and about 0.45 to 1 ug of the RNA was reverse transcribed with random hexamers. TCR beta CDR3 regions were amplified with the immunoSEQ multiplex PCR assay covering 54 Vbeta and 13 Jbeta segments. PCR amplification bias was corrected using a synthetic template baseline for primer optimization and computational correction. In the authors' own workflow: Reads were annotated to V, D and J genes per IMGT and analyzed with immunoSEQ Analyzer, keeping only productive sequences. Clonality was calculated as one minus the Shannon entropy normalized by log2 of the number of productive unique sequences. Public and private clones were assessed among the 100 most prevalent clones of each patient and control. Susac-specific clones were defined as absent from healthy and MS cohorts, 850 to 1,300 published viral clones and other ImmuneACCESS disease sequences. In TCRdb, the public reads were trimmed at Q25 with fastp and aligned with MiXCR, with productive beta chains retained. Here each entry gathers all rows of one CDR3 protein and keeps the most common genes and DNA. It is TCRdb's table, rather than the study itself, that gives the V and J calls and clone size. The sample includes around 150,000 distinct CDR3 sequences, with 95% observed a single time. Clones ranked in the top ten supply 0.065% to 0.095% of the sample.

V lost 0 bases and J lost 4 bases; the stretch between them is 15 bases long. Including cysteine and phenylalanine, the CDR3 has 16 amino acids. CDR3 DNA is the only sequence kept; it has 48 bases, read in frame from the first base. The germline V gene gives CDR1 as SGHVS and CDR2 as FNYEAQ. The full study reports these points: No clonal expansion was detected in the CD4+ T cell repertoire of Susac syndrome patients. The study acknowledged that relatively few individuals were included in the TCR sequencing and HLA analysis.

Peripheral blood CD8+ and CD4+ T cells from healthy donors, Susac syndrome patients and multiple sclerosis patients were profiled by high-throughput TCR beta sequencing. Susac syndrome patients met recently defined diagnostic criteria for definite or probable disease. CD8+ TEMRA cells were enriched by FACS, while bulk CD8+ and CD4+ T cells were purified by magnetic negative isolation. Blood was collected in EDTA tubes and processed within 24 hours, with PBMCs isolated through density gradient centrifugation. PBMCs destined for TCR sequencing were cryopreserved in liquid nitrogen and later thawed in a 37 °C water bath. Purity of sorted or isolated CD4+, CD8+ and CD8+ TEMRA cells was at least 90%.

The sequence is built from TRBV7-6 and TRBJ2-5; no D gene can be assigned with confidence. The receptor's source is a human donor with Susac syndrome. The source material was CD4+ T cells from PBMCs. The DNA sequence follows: TGTGCCAGCAGCTTAGCCCTGACCCTTTCGGGAGAGACCCAGTACTTC. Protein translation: CASSLALTLSGETQYF.